Listed here are 10 T cell receptor beta chains from one sample, sequenced in a study of blood T cell repertoires in COVID-19. This table comes from immunoSEQ multiplex PCR, and its TCRdb copy is limited to in-frame clones, with some not included. Of 150,000 or so clones in the sample, roughly three quarters were seen once. Sequenced sample: peripheral blood. The receptors shown here come from a woman in her 70s with acute or convalescent COVID-19.

The CDR3 DNA is TGTGCCAGCAGTTTGTTGGCAGGGATCTCTGGAAACACCATATATTTT. It codes for CASSLLAGISGNTIYF. The chain couples TRBV28 to TRBJ1-3; D is possibly TRBD1 (5 bases). V lost 3 bases to trimming and J lost 0 bases, with 12 bases between them. This CDR3 is built from 16 residues. Germline CDR1 reads MDHEN; CDR2 reads SYDVKM.

This chain uses TRBV6-5 with TRBJ2-2; 8 nucleotides match TRBD1. V dropped 5 bases and J dropped 3; count of bases not matched to a gene: 5. The CDR3 has 15 residues. Germline values: CDR1 MNHEY, CDR2 SVGAGI. In DNA form, the CDR3 reads TGTGCCAGCAGTCTCAGGGGGCCGGACACCGGGGAGCTGTTTTTT. Protein sequence: CASSLRGPDTGELFF.

The chain has TRBV4-1 and TRBJ1-1, with 9 bases fitting TRBD1. The CDR3 has 15 amino acids. J lost 4 bases, V lost 6 bases, and 9 bases had no gene match. Germline lookup yields CDR1 MGHRA and CDR2 YSYEKL. The CDR3 region is CASRMGQGSLTEAFF. In nucleotides, the CDR3 is TGCGCCAGCAGAATGGGACAGGGATCACTCACTGAAGCTTTCTTT.

This clone was detected only a few times. This chain connects TRBV6-6 to TRBJ2-3, with a possible D match to TRBD2 (5 bases). There are 15 residues in the CDR3. Trimming took off 5 bases at V and 2 bases at J, with 14 bases between the two ends. Germline V gives CDR1 MNHNY, CDR2 SVGAGI (reference sequence). The CDR3 nucleotides read TGTGCCAGCAGTCGAGGGCCCTGGGCCACAGATACGCAGTATTTT. It yields the protein CASSRGPWATDTQYF.

In its sample, this clone was seen a few times. In DNA form, the CDR3 reads TGTGCCAGCAGCCAGACTTTGGGGAGCAACTATGGCTACACCTTC. Translation: CASSQTLGSNYGYTF. The gene calls are TRBV14 and TRBJ1-2; D unclear. Between the trimmed V and J ends, which lost 3 bases and 2 bases, there was a span of 13 bases. Germline V lookup: CDR1 SGHDN, CDR2 FVKESK. The CDR3 is made up of 15 amino acids. The full variable domain, its missing parts supplied by reference TRBV14 and TRBJ1-2, is EAGVTQFPSHSVIEKGQTVTLRCDPISGHDNLYWYRRVMGKEIKFLLHFVKESKQDESGMPNNRFLAERTGGTYSTLKVQPAELEDSGVYFCASSQTLGSNYGYTFGSGTRLTVV.

The chain combines TRBV7-9 with TRBJ2-3; no definite D call. This CDR3 region has 16 residues. The germline V and J ends were trimmed by 2 bases and 0 bases, with 12 bases remaining between them. Germline V gives CDR1 SEHNR, CDR2 FQNEAQ (reference sequence). The CDR3 coding sequence is TGTGCCAGCAGCTTATCCCGCCGACTTAGCACAGATACGCAGTATTTT. The encoded protein is CASSLSRRLSTDTQYF. Complete variable domain (other parts from reference TRBV7-9 and TRBJ2-3): DTGVSQNPRHKITKRGQNVTFRCDPISEHNRLYWYRQTLGQGPEFLTYFQNEAQLEKSRLLSDRFSAERPKGSFSTLEIQRTEQGDSAMYLCASSLSRRLSTDTQYFGPGTRLTVL.

V is TRBV9 and J is TRBJ2-7, with D perhaps TRBD1 (5 bases). V lost 0 bases and J lost 1, with 8 bases in between. The CDR3 has 14 amino acids. Germline V gives CDR1 SGDLS, CDR2 YYNGEE. CDR3 in DNA: TGTGCCAGCAGCGTAGTGGACAATTCCTACGAGCAGTACTTC. This encodes CASSVVDNSYEQYF.

The J gene is TRBJ2-7, the V gene TRBV7-2; TRBD2 agrees at 7 bases. V shed 2 bases and J 5 bases; nucleotides not matched to a gene: 3. CDR3 size: 13 residues. CDR1 is SGHTA and CDR2 is FQGNSA in the germline V gene. The CDR3 region is CASSLSGVNEQYF. CDR3 in DNA: TGTGCCAGCAGCTTAAGCGGGGTTAACGAGCAGTACTTC.

The V gene is TRBV27, the J gene TRBJ2-2, with D perhaps TRBD2 (6 bases). Germline-derived CDR1 and CDR2 are MNHEY and SMNVEV (reference sequence). Trimming removed 2 bases from V and 5 bases from J, with 15 bases in between. CDR3 length equals 16 residues. As DNA, the CDR3 is TGTGCCAGCAGTTTAACCCCGTGGGACTTTACCGGGGAGCTGTTTTTT. Its protein product is CASSLTPWDFTGELFF.

This clone is a singleton in its sample. V is TRBV18 and J is TRBJ1-6; D call uncertain. Per the germline V gene, CDR1 is KGHSH and CDR2 is LQKENI. The CDR3 contains 15 residues. V lost 3 bases and J lost 6, with 12 bases in between. This CDR3 reads CASSPGGQPNSPLHF. Here the CDR3 DNA reads TGTGCCAGCTCACCGGGAGGGCAGCCTAATTCACCCCTCCACTTT.